The 25 T cell receptor beta chains listed next were all sequenced from one sample in a study of cytomegalovirus exposure and HLA in healthy donors. The study ran its PCR with 60 Vbeta and 13 Jbeta primers. The method was immunoSEQ multiplex PCR; TCRdb's version includes in-frame clones alone and lacks a portion of them. The sample includes 170,000 or so clones, around 80% of them seen just once. Sequencing was done on a sample of PBMCs. These receptors all stem from a woman in her 30s in good health and CMV-seropositive.

The chain uses TRBV5-4 and TRBJ1-2, with 10 bases aligning to TRBD1. Losses at the gene ends were 3 bases for V and 4 bases for J; bases not matched to a gene: 6. In germline, CDR1 is SGHNT, CDR2 YYREEE (reference sequence). This CDR3 has 15 residues. DNA for the CDR3: TGTGCCAGCAGCTCTCAGGACAGGGGGACCTATGGCTACACCTTC. Its translation: CASSSQDRGTYGYTF.

The chain couples TRBV5-1 to TRBJ1-1, with a possible D match to TRBD1 (5 bases). V lost 4 bases to trimming and J lost 3 bases, with 22 bases between them. The germline V gene has CDR1 SGHRS and CDR2 YFSETQ. The CDR3 spans 17 residues. Written as DNA, the CDR3 is TGCGCCAGCAGCCCCGGGACTCTAAGCAGATTGGACACTGAAGCTTTCTTT. It translates to CASSPGTLSRLDTEAFF.

This clone has only one observation. V and J are TRBV7-3 and TRBJ2-2, with 7 bases matching TRBD2. The CDR3 loop spans 16 amino acids. Losses at the gene ends were 5 bases for V and 0 bases for J; bases not matched to a gene: 6. CDR1 is SGHTA and CDR2 is FQGTGA in the germline V gene. CDR3 coding DNA: TGTGCCAGCAGCCTCTGGGGGGGGTCGAACACCGGGGAGCTGTTTTTT. It codes for CASSLWGGSNTGELFF.

The chain uses TRBV28 and TRBJ2-1; D may be TRBD2 (6 bases). Germline V gene sequence: CDR1 MDHEN, CDR2 SYDVKM. The germline V and J ends were trimmed by 8 bases and 7 bases, with 21 bases remaining between them. This CDR3 has 15 residues. The chain's CDR3 is CASQPGLTRQNEQFF. The CDR3 DNA reads as TGTGCCAGCCAGCCGGGACTGACAAGACAGAATGAGCAGTTCTTC.

This sequence joins TRBV6-5 and TRBJ2-1; 9 bases match TRBD1. CDR3 length equals 15 residues. Trimming cost V 5 bases and J 3 bases; bases outside gene matches: 5. Germline V gene sequence: CDR1 MNHEY, CDR2 SVGAGI. The DNA of the CDR3 is TGTGCCAGCAGTACCCCGGACAGGGGCTACAATGAGCAGTTCTTC. This codes for CASSTPDRGYNEQFF.

The chain links TRBV27 to TRBJ1-1; TRBD1 is a possible D gene (6 bases). The CDR3 has 14 amino acids. CDR1 is MNHEY and CDR2 is SMNVEV in the germline V gene (reference sequence). V was cut by 6 bases and J by 11 bases, with 22 bases left in between. CDR3 DNA sequence: TGTGCCAGCAGATCCCCGGGGGGCACCCGGAAGGCTTTCTTT. Translation gives CASRSPGGTRKAFF.

The rearrangement links TRBV27 to TRBJ2-7, with a possible D match to TRBD1 (6 bases). CDR3 length: 13 amino acids. Germline loops: CDR1 MNHEY, CDR2 SMNVEV (reference sequence). V gave up 6 bases and J gave up 2 bases, with 11 bases separating them. This chain's CDR3 is CASSPGQTYEQYF. CDR3 nucleotides: TGTGCCAGCAGCCCAGGACAGACCTACGAGCAGTACTTC.

V usage is TRBV30 and J usage is TRBJ1-1; 7 positions match TRBD1. Germline V lookup: CDR1 GTSNPN, CDR2 SVGIG (reference sequence). The CDR3 is 13 amino acids. Trimming cost V 2 bases and J 6 bases; bases outside gene matches: 6. The CDR3 loop reads CAWSITTGPEAFF. CDR3 in DNA: TGTGCCTGGAGTATAACGACAGGGCCTGAAGCTTTCTTT.

The chain uses TRBV11-2 and TRBJ2-5; D possibly corresponds to TRBD2 (6 bases). The CDR3 runs 16 residues. CDR1 and CDR2 (germline): SGHAT, FQNNGV. Deletions cut 1 base from V and 5 bases from J, with 17 bases between. DNA of the CDR3: TGTGCCAGCAGCTTAGGAAGTACGGGGGTTGGGGAGACCCAGTACTTC. Translated: CASSLGSTGVGETQYF. The full variable domain, with the rest looked up from reference TRBV11-2 and TRBJ2-5, is EAGVAQSPRYKIIEKRQSVAFWCNPISGHATLYWYQQILGQGPKLLIQFQNNGVVDDSQLPKDRFSAERLKGVDSTLKIQPAKLEDSAVYLCASSLGSTGVGETQYFGPGTRLLVL.

The genes are TRBV13 and TRBJ1-1; TRBD1 matches 8 bases. The CDR3 has 16 amino acids. The germline V gene encodes CDR1 PRHDT and CDR2 FYEKMQ (reference sequence). J gave up 4 bases and V 5 bases, and 12 bases lay outside the gene matches. The CDR3 bases are TGTGCCAGCAGCCCCCGTCCCGGGACAGGTGGCACTGAAGCTTTCTTT. Translated: CASSPRPGTGGTEAFF.

The chain combines TRBV2 with TRBJ2-1, with TRBD2 as a possible D gene (5 bases). The CDR3 length is 15 residues. Trimming took off 0 bases at V and 2 bases at J, with 8 bases between the two ends. Germline CDR1 reads SNHLY; CDR2 reads FYNNEI. The CDR3 reads CASSEAGVTYNEQFF. CDR3 nucleotide sequence: TGTGCCAGCAGTGAAGCGGGAGTCACCTACAATGAGCAGTTCTTC.

The chain couples TRBV9 to TRBJ2-2; 10 bases match TRBD1. The CDR3 runs to 13 residues. From germline, CDR1 is SGDLS and CDR2 YYNGEE. The junction had 2 bases not matched to a gene; V was cut back by 5 bases and J by 7 bases. The chain's CDR3 is CASRRTGGGELFF. CDR3 bases: TGTGCCAGCAGGAGGACAGGGGGCGGGGAGCTGTTTTTT.

The chain combines TRBV30 with TRBJ1-2; D not resolved. The CDR3 covers 13 residues. Trimming took off 1 base at V and 7 bases at J, with 13 bases between the two ends. The germline CDR1 and CDR2 sequences are GTSNPN and SVGIG (reference sequence). CDR3: CAWSERRAGGYTF. DNA for the CDR3: TGTGCCTGGAGTGAAAGGAGGGCGGGTGGCTACACCTTC. The full variable domain, its missing parts supplied by reference TRBV30 and TRBJ1-2, is SQTIHQWPATLVQPVGSPLSLECTVEGTSNPNLYWYRQAAGRGLQLLFYSVGIGQISSEVPQNLSASRPQDRQFILSSKKLLLSDSGFYLCAWSERRAGGYTFGSGTRLTVV.

This clone turned up a few times. This sample includes further DNA sequences coding for the same CDR3. This chain uses TRBV28 with TRBJ2-7; D is ambiguous. The V gene's germline CDR1 is MDHEN and CDR2 SYDVKM. The CDR3 sequence is 15 residues long. V was clipped by 1 base and J by 0 bases, with 10 bases between them. In DNA form, the CDR3 reads TGTGCCAGCAGTTTATCTTCCTTCTTCTCCTACGAGCAGTACTTC. It codes for CASSLSSFFSYEQYF.

V is TRBV6-1 and J is TRBJ2-7; 9 bases map to TRBD2. CDR3 length: 14 amino acids. The V gene's germline CDR1 is MNHNS and CDR2 SASEGT. V shed 6 bases and J 1 base; nucleotides not matched to a gene: 4. The chain's CDR3 is CASSLGLASYEQYF. CDR3 nucleotide sequence: TGTGCCAGCAGCCTGGGACTAGCTTCCTACGAGCAGTACTTC.

The rearrangement joins TRBV28 to TRBJ1-5; 7 bases fit TRBD1. V dropped 7 bases and J dropped 11; count of bases not matched to a gene: 17. The germline gives CDR1 MDHEN, CDR2 SYDVKM. The CDR3 totals 15 residues. In DNA, the CDR3 is TGTGCCAGCACCCCACCCCGGACAGGCGTCGGGGCCCAGCATTTT. Translating gives CASTPPRTGVGAQHF.

The chain carries TRBV11-2 and TRBJ2-1; the D gene is possibly TRBD2 (6 bases). The V end lost 1 base, the J end lost 0 bases, and 10 bases lay between the germline ends. Per germline, CDR1 SGHAT and CDR2 FQNNGV. The CDR3 loop spans 16 amino acids. For the CDR3, the DNA is TGTGCCAGCAGCTTAGGGCCGGAGGGCTCCTACAATGAGCAGTTCTTC. This translates into CASSLGPEGSYNEQFF.

This clone was seen only once. The CDR3 spells CASSGQGPTEAFF. The DNA of the CDR3 is TGTGCCAGCAGCGGACAGGGACCCACTGAAGCTTTCTTT. The V gene is TRBV7-3, the J gene TRBJ1-1; TRBD1 agrees at 8 bases. CDR1 is SGHTA, CDR2 FQGTGA, per germline. The CDR3 runs 13 residues. The trim removed 5 bases at V and 4 bases at J, leaving 3 bases unmatched.

V and J are TRBV6-5 and TRBJ1-1; D is uncertain. V was cut by 6 bases and J by 5 bases, with 16 bases left in between. This CDR3 has 14 residues. Germline V gene lookup returns CDR1 MNHEY and CDR2 SVGAGI. The CDR3 loop is CASRPRGGRTEAFF. CDR3 DNA sequence: TGTGCCAGCAGGCCGCGGGGAGGGAGGACTGAAGCTTTCTTT.

The chain has TRBV6-6 and TRBJ1-5; 8 bases map to TRBD1. Germline V gene sequence: CDR1 MNHNY, CDR2 SVGAGI (reference sequence). With V trimmed by 5 bases and J by 0 bases, 6 bases remained unmatched. CDR3 size: 16 residues. The CDR3 reads CASSRDRGYSNQPQHF. The DNA for the CDR3 is TGTGCCAGCAGTAGAGACAGGGGCTATAGCAATCAGCCCCAGCATTTT.

The chain uses TRBV6-1 and TRBJ1-4; 12 bases are shared with TRBD1. This CDR3 contains 15 residues. Germline CDR1 and CDR2: MNHNS and SASEGT. The junction had 3 bases not matched to a gene; V was cut back by 3 bases and J by 7 bases. For the CDR3, the DNA is TGTGCCAGCAGTGAGGGACAGGGGGCGCGTGAAAAACTGTTTTTT. The encoded protein is CASSEGQGAREKLFF.

This clone was observed once. This chain joins TRBV19 and TRBJ1-2, with D uncertain. This CDR3 has 14 residues. V lost 3 bases and J 1 base, leaving 9 bases between the germline ends. The germline gives CDR1 LNHDA, CDR2 SQIVND (reference sequence). The CDR3, as DNA: TGTGCCAGTAGTATTGGCCCGAATAACTATGGCTACACCTTC. This gives the protein CASSIGPNNYGYTF.

V is TRBV28 and J is TRBJ1-3; no firm D call. The V gene lost 7 bases and the J gene lost 0 bases, with 10 bases spanning the gap. The germline V gene has CDR1 MDHEN and CDR2 SYDVKM. There are 14 residues in the CDR3. CDR3 residues: CASKDSVSGNTIYF. The CDR3 DNA reads as TGTGCCAGCAAGGACTCTGTCTCTGGAAACACCATATATTTT.

This chain links TRBV5-1 with TRBJ2-2; perhaps TRBD1 as D (6 bases). Per the germline V gene, CDR1 is SGHRS and CDR2 is YFSETQ. The length of the CDR3 is 16 residues. V lost 2 bases, J lost 3 bases, and 14 bases lay in between. CDR3 loop: CASSFLTGQYTGELFF. The CDR3 DNA is TGCGCCAGCAGCTTCCTGACAGGACAATACACCGGGGAGCTGTTTTTT.

The chain is built from TRBV2 and TRBJ2-7; a weak D match, TRBD2 (6 bases). Germline V gene sequence: CDR1 SNHLY, CDR2 FYNNEI. Trimming removed 4 bases from V and 6 bases from J, with 13 bases in between. CDR3 size: 13 residues. CDR3 region: CASSGDGSGEQYF. In DNA, the CDR3 is TGTGCCAGCAGTGGGGACGGGAGTGGCGAGCAGTACTTC.